A single sample gave rise to the 18 T cell receptor beta chains below, sequenced in a study of glioma-infiltrating T cells after dendritic cell vaccination. Described time point: after dendritic cell vaccination, including at tumor progression/relapse. Measured with immunoSEQ multiplex PCR; TCRdb has only the in-frame clones, and not every one. Found here are roughly 85,000 clones, 85% of them singletons; the top ten hold over 6.5%. Sequences were derived from blood, sampled after dendritic cell vaccination. Source of these receptors: a human donor with glioblastoma.

The genes are TRBV7-9 and TRBJ2-3; D remains unclear. The germline V gene encodes CDR1 SEHNR and CDR2 FQNEAQ (reference sequence). CDR3 size: 15 residues. V dropped 1 base and J dropped 2 bases, with 10 bases sitting between them. The CDR3 nucleotides read TGTGCCAGCAGCTTAGGGCTAGTCCCCACAGATACGCAGTATTTT. Its protein is CASSLGLVPTDTQYF.

V gene TRBV27 combines with J gene TRBJ2-7; 16 bases fit TRBD2. This CDR3 region has 21 residues. Germline-derived CDR1 and CDR2 are MNHEY and SMNVEV (reference sequence). Germline trimming cut 5 bases from V and 4 bases from J; bases unmatched to any gene: 20. The chain's CDR3 is CASSLSPPGTSGRAVDYEQYF. The DNA of the CDR3 is TGTGCCAGCAGTCTCTCACCTCCTGGGACTAGCGGGAGGGCCGTCGATTACGAGCAGTACTTC.

The chain links TRBV11-2 to TRBJ2-5; TRBD2 agrees at 9 bases. CDR1 is SGHAT and CDR2 is FQNNGV in the germline V gene. J lost 2 bases, V lost 4 bases, and 2 bases had no gene match. The CDR3 spans 14 residues. The CDR3 DNA reads as TGTGCCAGCAGCTGGAGCGGGAGGCAAGAGACCCAGTACTTC. This gives the protein CASSWSGRQETQYF.

The J gene is TRBJ1-2, the V gene TRBV5-4, with 9 nucleotides matching TRBD1. CDR1 is SGHNT and CDR2 is YYREEE in the germline V gene (reference sequence). The CDR3 totals 15 residues. The V and J ends lost 3 bases and 4 bases, in that order; junction bases with no gene match: 7. CDR3 sequence reads: CASSSTTGGSYGYTF. The CDR3 DNA follows: TGTGCCAGCAGCTCCACTACAGGGGGCAGCTATGGCTACACCTTC.

CDR3 sequence reads: CASSLSGTGTILYF. The DNA of the CDR3 is TGTGCCAGCAGTTTATCAGGGACAGGGACGATTTTGTACTTC. The chain joins TRBV27 to TRBJ2-7; 9 bases line up with TRBD1. V was pared by 0 bases and J by 12 bases, with 9 bases of the junction left unmatched. The CDR3 has 14 residues. CDR1 MNHEY and CDR2 SMNVEV come from the germline V gene (reference sequence).

This clone appeared once. This sequence joins TRBV5-6 and TRBJ2-2; 10 nucleotides match TRBD1. Germline values: CDR1 SGHDT, CDR2 YYEEEE. The junction had 7 bases not matched to a gene; V was cut back by 7 bases and J by 4 bases. The CDR3 is 15 residues long. Here the CDR3 DNA reads TGTGCCAGCCATGAGGGGACAGGGGTCACCGGGGAGCTGTTTTTT. This sequence encodes CASHEGTGVTGELFF. The entire variable domain, with the rest obtained from reference TRBV5-6 and TRBJ2-2, is as follows: DAGVTQSPTHLIKTRGQQVTLRCSPKSGHDTVSWYQQALGQGPQFIFQYYEEEERQRGNFPDRFSGHQFPNYSSELNVNALLLGDSALYLCASHEGTGVTGELFFGEGSRLTVL.

This clone was found many times. The rearrangement links TRBV27 to TRBJ2-7; possible D gene TRBD1, 6 bases. Trimming cost V 5 bases and J 2 bases, with 13 bases left between them. Germline V gene data show CDR1 as MNHEY and CDR2 as SMNVEV (reference sequence). The CDR3 totals 14 residues. CDR3 amino acids: CASSHTGPAYEQYF. CDR3 coding DNA: TGTGCCAGCAGTCATACAGGGCCCGCCTACGAGCAGTACTTC.

The chain has TRBV5-1 and TRBJ2-5, with D maybe TRBD1 (5 bases). Germline lookup yields CDR1 SGHRS and CDR2 YFSETQ. The CDR3 loop spans 14 amino acids. V was shortened by 0 bases and J by 4 bases, with 10 bases between the two germline ends. The CDR3 protein is CASSLGLGLETQYF. The DNA for the CDR3 is TGCGCCAGCAGCTTGGGCTTGGGGCTAGAGACCCAGTACTTC. Combining the CDR3 with reference TRBV5-1 and TRBJ2-5 gives the whole variable domain KAGVTQTPRYLIKTRGQQVTLSCSPISGHRSVSWYQQTPGQGLQFLFEYFSETQRNKGNFPGRFSGRQFSNSRSEMNVSTLELGDSALYLCASSLGLGLETQYFGPGTRLLVL.

CDR3 sequence: CASSWDRAAYEQYF. The CDR3 DNA reads TGTGCCAGCAGCTGGGACAGGGCAGCCTACGAGCAGTACTTC. V usage is TRBV7-8 and J usage is TRBJ2-7; TRBD1 agrees at 9 bases. V lost 4 bases to trimming and J lost 2 bases; unmatched junction nucleotides: 3. CDR3 length equals 14 residues. CDR1 and CDR2 from the germline V gene are SGHVS and FQNEAQ.

This clone was detected only a few times. The V call is TRBV6-4, the J call TRBJ2-2; D is perhaps TRBD1 (6 bases). In germline, CDR1 is MRHNA, CDR2 SNTAGT. CDR3 length equals 13 residues. Trimming removed 4 bases at V and 3 bases at J, with 6 bases between. The CDR3: CASSAGDTGELFF. CDR3 DNA sequence: TGTGCCAGCAGTGCAGGGGACACCGGGGAGCTGTTTTTT.

The rearrangement joins TRBV5-1 to TRBJ2-7; 7 nucleotides align to TRBD2. CDR1 and CDR2 (germline): SGHRS, YFSETQ. The V gene end was trimmed by 0 bases and the J gene end by 7 bases; junction bases not matched to a gene: 1. CDR3 length equals 12 residues. The DNA of the CDR3 is TGCGCCAGCAGCTTGGGGGGGGGTGAGCAGTACTTC. Its translation is CASSLGGGEQYF.

This clone was found once. J is TRBJ1-3 and V is TRBV29-1; D is perhaps TRBD1 (5 bases). The V gene lost 4 bases and the J gene lost 4 bases, with 11 bases spanning the gap. The CDR3 has 13 residues. Germline CDR1 SQVTM, CDR2 ANQGSEA. CDR3 sequence: CSVAGSSGNTIYF. The CDR3 nucleotides read TGCAGCGTTGCAGGGTCTTCGGGAAACACCATATATTTT.

This clone was found once. V gene TRBV28 combines with J gene TRBJ1-1; D possibly corresponds to TRBD1 (6 bases). The CDR3 is 13 amino acids. Trimming left V 7 bases short and J 0 bases short, with 9 bases between. Germline V lookup: CDR1 MDHEN, CDR2 SYDVKM. CDR3 region: CASKQGLNTEAFF. CDR3 sequence (DNA): TGTGCCAGCAAGCAGGGGCTGAACACTGAAGCTTTCTTT.

V and J are TRBV13 and TRBJ1-1, with 9 bases matching TRBD1. The junction had 7 bases not matched to a gene; V was cut back by 3 bases and J by 5 bases. The CDR3 is made up of 15 amino acids. Germline V CDR1 and CDR2: PRHDT, FYEKMQ (reference sequence). In nucleotides, the CDR3 is TGTGCCAGCAGCTTTCACAGGGGGCGACGTACTGAAGCTTTCTTT. Protein product: CASSFHRGRRTEAFF.

V usage is TRBV9 and J usage is TRBJ2-1; 8 positions agree with TRBD2. Germline V lookup: CDR1 SGDLS, CDR2 YYNGEE. The CDR3 covers 18 residues. The V gene end was trimmed by 7 bases and the J gene end by 7 bases; junction bases not matched to a gene: 22. The CDR3 is CASGGGLREVGLPNEQFF. CDR3 DNA sequence: TGTGCCAGCGGAGGCGGGTTGCGGGAGGTGGGGCTGCCGAATGAGCAGTTCTTC.

The gene calls are TRBV19 and TRBJ2-7; TRBD1 agrees at 9 bases. J gave up 1 base and V 5 bases, and 9 bases lay outside the gene matches. The CDR3 consists of 16 residues. Germline assignment: CDR1 LNHDA and CDR2 SQIVND (reference sequence). The DNA of the CDR3 is TGTGCCAGTAGTCCTTCGGGACAGGGCGCTTCCTACGAGCAGTACTTC. It encodes CASSPSGQGASYEQYF.

The genes are TRBV10-1 and TRBJ1-1; D is perhaps TRBD1 (6 bases). The CDR3 totals 13 residues. Germline V gene data show CDR1 as WNHNN and CDR2 as SYGVQD (reference sequence). The V end lost 11 bases, the J end lost 1 base, and 14 bases lay between the germline ends. As DNA, the CDR3 is TGCGCCCGTCCGGGACACTCGAACACTGAAGCTTTCTTT. This gives the protein CARPGHSNTEAFF.

The chain couples TRBV9 to TRBJ1-6, with TRBD1 identical over 8 bases. This CDR3 has 16 residues. Trimming removed 3 bases from V and 7 bases from J; junction bases left unmatched: 9. Germline V gene data show CDR1 as SGDLS and CDR2 as YYNGEE. The CDR3 bases are TGTGCCAGCAGCGCGCCTGGGGGACAGGACAATTCACCCCTCCACTTT. Translating it yields CASSAPGGQDNSPLHF.